The sequence of this TCR beta chain was determined in a study of glioma-infiltrating T cells after dendritic cell vaccination. Study in general: Treatment, given 2003 to 2012, was autologous tumor lysate-pulsed dendritic cell vaccination.

The PCR used 60 V beta and 13 J beta primers. The data were produced by immunoSEQ multiplex PCR, yet TCRdb's version contains in-frame clones alone and is incomplete. The table includes 70,000 to 90,000 clones, around 83% detected once. Overall study results and limits: Estimated pretreatment TIL content predicted outcome after dendritic cell vaccination.

Between the trimmed V and J ends, which lost 2 bases and 5 bases, there was a span of 9 bases. CDR1 SGHTA and CDR2 FQGTGA come from the germline V gene. The CDR3 runs 13 residues. Time point reported: after dendritic cell vaccination, including at tumor progression/relapse. Selection required adequate fresh-frozen tumor tissue plus more than two years' survival data. As concerns this clone: What it binds is unknown.

The sample here was blood, taken after dendritic cell vaccination. The J gene is TRBJ2-5, the V gene TRBV7-3, with D uncertain. This receptor was taken from a human donor with glioblastoma. Written as DNA, the CDR3 is TGTGCCAGCAGCTTACGCAGAGGCGAGACCCAGTACTTC. The encoded protein is CASSLRRGETQYF.